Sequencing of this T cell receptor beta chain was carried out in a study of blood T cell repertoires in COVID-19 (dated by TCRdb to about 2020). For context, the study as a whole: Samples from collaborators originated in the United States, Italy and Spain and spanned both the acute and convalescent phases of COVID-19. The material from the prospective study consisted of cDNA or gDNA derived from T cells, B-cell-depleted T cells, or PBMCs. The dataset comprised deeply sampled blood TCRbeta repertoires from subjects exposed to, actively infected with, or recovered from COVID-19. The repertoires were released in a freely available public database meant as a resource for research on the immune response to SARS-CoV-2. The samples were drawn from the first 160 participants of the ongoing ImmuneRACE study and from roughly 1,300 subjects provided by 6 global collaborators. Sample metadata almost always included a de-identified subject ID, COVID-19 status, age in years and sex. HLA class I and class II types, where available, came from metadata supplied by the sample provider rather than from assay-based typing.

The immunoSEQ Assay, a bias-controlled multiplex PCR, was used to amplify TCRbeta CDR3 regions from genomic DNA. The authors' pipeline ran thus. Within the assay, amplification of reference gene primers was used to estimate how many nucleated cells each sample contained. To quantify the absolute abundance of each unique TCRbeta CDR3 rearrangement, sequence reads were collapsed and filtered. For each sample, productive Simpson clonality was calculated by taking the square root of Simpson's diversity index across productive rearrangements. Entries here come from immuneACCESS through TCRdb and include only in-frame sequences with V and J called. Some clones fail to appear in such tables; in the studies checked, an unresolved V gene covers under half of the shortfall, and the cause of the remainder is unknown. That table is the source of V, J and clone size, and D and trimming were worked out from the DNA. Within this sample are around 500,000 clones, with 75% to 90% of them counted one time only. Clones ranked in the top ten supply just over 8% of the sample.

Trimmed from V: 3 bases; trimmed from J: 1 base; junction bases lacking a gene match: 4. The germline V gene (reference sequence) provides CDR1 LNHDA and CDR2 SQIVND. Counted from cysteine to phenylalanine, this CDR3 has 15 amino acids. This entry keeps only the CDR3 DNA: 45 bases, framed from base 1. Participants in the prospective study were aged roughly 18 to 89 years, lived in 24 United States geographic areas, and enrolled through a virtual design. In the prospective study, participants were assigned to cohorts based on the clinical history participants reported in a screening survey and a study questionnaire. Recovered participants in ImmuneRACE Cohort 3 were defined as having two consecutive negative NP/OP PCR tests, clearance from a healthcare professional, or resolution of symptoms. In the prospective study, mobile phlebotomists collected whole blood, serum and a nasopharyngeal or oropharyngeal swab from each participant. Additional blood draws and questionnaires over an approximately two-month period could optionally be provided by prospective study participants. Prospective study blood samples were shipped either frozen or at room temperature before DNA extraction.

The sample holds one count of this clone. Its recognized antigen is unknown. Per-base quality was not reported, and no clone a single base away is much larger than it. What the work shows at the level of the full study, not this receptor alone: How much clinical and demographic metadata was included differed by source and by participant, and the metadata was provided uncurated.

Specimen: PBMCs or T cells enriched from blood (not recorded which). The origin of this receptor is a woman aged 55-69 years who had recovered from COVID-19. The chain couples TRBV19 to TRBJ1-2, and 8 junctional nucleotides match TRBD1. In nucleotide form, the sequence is TGTGCCAGTAGTATCGCAGGGGGCGGTAACTATGGCTACACCTTC. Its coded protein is CASSIAGGGNYGYTF.